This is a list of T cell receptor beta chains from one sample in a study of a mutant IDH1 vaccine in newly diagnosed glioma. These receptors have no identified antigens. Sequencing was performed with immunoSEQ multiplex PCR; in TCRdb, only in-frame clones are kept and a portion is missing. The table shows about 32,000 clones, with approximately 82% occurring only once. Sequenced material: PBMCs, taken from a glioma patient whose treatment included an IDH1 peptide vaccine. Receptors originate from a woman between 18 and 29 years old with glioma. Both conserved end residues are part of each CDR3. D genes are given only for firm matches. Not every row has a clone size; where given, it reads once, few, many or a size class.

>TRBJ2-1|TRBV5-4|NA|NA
TGTGCCAGCAGCTTGGATCCCAGGGTACAGAGCTCCTACAATGAGCAGTTCTTC
CASSLDPRVQSSYNEQFF
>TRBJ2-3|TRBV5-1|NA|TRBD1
TGCGCCAGCAGCAGGGACAGGGACACAGATACGCAGTATTTT
CASSRDRDTDTQYF
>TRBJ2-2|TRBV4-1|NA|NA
TGCGCCAGCAGCCAAGGGAAGACCGGGGAGCTGTTTTTT
CASSQGKTGELFF
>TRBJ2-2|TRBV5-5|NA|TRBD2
TGTGCCAGCAGCTTGAAGTTAGGACTAGCGGGGACCGGGGAGCTGTTTTTT
CASSLKLGLAGTGELFF
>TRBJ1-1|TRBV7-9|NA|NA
TGTGCCAGCAGCCCGGAGGGGTTCAGTGAAGCTTTCTTT
CASSPEGFSEAFF
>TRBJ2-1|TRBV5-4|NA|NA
TGTGCCAGCAGCTTGGACGTGGGTGAGCAGTTCTTC
CASSLDVGEQFF
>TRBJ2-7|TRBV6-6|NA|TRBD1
TGTGCCAGCATTCAAAGCAGGACAGGGTCCTACGAGCAGTACTTC
CASIQSRTGSYEQYF
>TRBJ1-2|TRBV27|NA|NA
TGTGCCAGCAGTTTATCCCCGAGGACCCGAATTTATGGCTACACCTTC
CASSLSPRTRIYGYTF
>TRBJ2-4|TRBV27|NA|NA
TGTGCCAGCAGAGACTCAACTCTAGCCAAAAACATTCAGTACTTC
CASRDSTLAKNIQYF
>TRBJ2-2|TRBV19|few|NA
TGTGCCAGTAGTATTACGGGGGAGCTGTTTTTT
CASSITGELFF
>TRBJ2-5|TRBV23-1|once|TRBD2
TGCGCCAGCAGTCAATCCACGGGAGGGCCTGCGGGGGAGACCCAGTACTTC
CASSQSTGGPAGETQYF
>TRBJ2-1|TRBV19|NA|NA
TGTGCCAGTAGCCCGGGACACCTTTACAATGAGCAGTTCTTC
CASSPGHLYNEQFF
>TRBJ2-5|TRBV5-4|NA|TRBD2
TGTGCCAGCAGCTCTGGGACTAGCGGGAGCATTAAGACCCAGTACTTC
CASSSGTSGSIKTQYF
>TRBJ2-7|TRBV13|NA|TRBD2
TGTGCCAGCAGCTCCCCGGGACTACCCTACGAGCAGTACTTC
CASSSPGLPYEQYF
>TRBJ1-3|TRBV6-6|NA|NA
TGTGCCAGCAGTTTGCAGGGGGGAAACACCATATATTTT
CASSLQGGNTIYF
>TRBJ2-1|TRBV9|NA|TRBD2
TGTGCCAGCAGCGTCGGCGGGAGGGCCGTAGAGCAGTTCTTC
CASSVGGRAVEQFF
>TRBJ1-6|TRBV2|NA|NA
TGTGCCAGCAGTGACTTCGGGGGCGGGCCCCTCCACTTT
CASSDFGGGPLHF
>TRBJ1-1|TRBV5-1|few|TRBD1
TGCGCCAGCAGCGTCGTTACAGGGGGCACTGAAGCTTTCTTT
CASSVVTGGTEAFF
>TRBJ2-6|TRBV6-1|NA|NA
TGTGCCAGCAGTGAAGGGCTAACAATACGCTCTGGGGCCAACGTCCTGACTTTC
CASSEGLTIRSGANVLTF
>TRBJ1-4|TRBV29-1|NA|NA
TGCAGCGTCACCGCCGACAGTAATGAAAAACTGTTTTTT
CSVTADSNEKLFF
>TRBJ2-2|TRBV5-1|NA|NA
TGCGCCAGCACCTTATCGGCCCATTTGGACTCACGAGGGATGTCCGGGGAGCTGTTTTTT
CASTLSAHLDSRGMSGELFF
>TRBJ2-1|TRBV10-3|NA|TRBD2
TGTGCCATCAGTGTTACTAGCGGGGGGCGAGATGAGCAGTTCTTC
CAISVTSGGRDEQFF
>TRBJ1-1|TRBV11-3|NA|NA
TGTGCCAGCAGCTTAAGTGCGGGGAACACTGAAGCTTTCTTT
CASSLSAGNTEAFF
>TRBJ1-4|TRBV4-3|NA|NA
TGCGCCAGCAGCCGGATCCACGCGCCGGCAACTAATGAAAAACTGTTTTTT
CASSRIHAPATNEKLFF
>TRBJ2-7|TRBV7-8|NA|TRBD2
TGTGCCAGCAGCTTAACGGCGGGGGGACCGTACGAGCAGTACTTC
CASSLTAGGPYEQYF
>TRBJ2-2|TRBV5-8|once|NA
TGTGCCAGCAGCTTGAGTGTACGCTGGGGCACCGGGGAGCTGTTTTTT
CASSLSVRWGTGELFF
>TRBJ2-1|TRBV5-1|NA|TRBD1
TGCGCCAGCAGCCAAGACAGGGCCTACAATGAGCAGTTCTTC
CASSQDRAYNEQFF
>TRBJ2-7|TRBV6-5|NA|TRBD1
TGTGCCAGCAGTCCACAAAACAGGGGGCATAGTGGGCAGTACTTC
CASSPQNRGHSGQYF